What follows are 20 T cell receptor beta chains derived from one specimen sequenced in a study of CD8+ T cells in alopecia areata. Treatment: oral pan-JAK inhibitor, 5-10 mg twice daily. Once RNA had been extracted, it was reverse transcribed into cDNA to act as the sequencing template. TCRdb's copy holds only in-frame clones and misses some; the assay was immunoSEQ multiplex PCR. The sample carries about 120,000 clones, about 50% recorded once. The specimen was CD4+ T cells sorted from blood, collected at week 4, from a patient treated with tofacitinib. The receptors derive from a human donor with alopecia areata.

The rearrangement joins TRBV2 to TRBJ1-5; D perhaps matches TRBD1 (5 bases). V was clipped by 3 bases and J by 3 bases, with 9 bases between them. The CDR3 length is 14 residues. Germline assignment: CDR1 SNHLY and CDR2 FYNNEI. The CDR3 DNA follows: TGTGCCAGCAGTGATGTGGGGGTCAATCAGCCCCAGCATTTT. Amino acid sequence: CASSDVGVNQPQHF. The full variable domain, with the rest looked up from reference TRBV2 and TRBJ1-5, is EPEVTQTPSHQVTQMGQEVILRCVPISNHLYFYWYRQILGQKVEFLVSFYNNEISEKSEIFDDQFSVERPDGSNFTLKIRSTKLEDSAMYFCASSDVGVNQPQHFGDGTRLSIL.

This clone has more than one count but fewer than ten. The chain is built from TRBV30 and TRBJ2-5; 7 positions agree with TRBD2. Trimming at V came to 5 bases and at J to 5 bases, leaving 5 bases not matched to a gene. CDR3 size: 12 residues. Per the germline V gene, CDR1 is GTSNPN and CDR2 is SVGIG (reference sequence). CDR3 loop: CAWGGVGETQYF. For the CDR3, the DNA is TGTGCCTGGGGGGGGGTTGGCGAGACCCAGTACTTC.

This chain links TRBV5-1 with TRBJ2-1; TRBD1 matches at 10 bases. Germline CDR1 reads SGHRS; CDR2 reads YFSETQ. The CDR3 runs 16 residues. With 4 bases clipped from V and 9 bases from J, the junction kept 13 bases outside the gene matches. CDR3 sequence (DNA): TGCGCCAGCAGCCCTCATGACAGGGGGCGAACGAGTGAGCAGTTCTTC. This sequence encodes CASSPHDRGRTSEQFF.

This clone occurred once. The CDR3 region is CATSRDRHQPQHF. In DNA form, the CDR3 reads TGTGCCACCAGCAGAGATAGGCATCAGCCCCAGCATTTT. V is TRBV15 and J is TRBJ1-5; D is ambiguous. The CDR3 extends over 13 amino acids. Germline CDR1 reads LNHNV; CDR2 reads YYDKDF (reference sequence). V lost 0 bases to trimming and J lost 5 bases, with 5 bases between them. Using reference TRBV15 and TRBJ1-5 for the parts outside the CDR3, the full variable domain is DAMVIQNPRYQVTQFGKPVTLSCSQTLNHNVMYWYQQKSSQAPKLLFHYYDKDFNNEADTPDNFQSRRPNTSFCFLDIRSPGLGDTAMYLCATSRDRHQPQHFGDGTRLSIL.

The V gene is TRBV5-6, the J gene TRBJ2-7; D ambiguous. The germline gives CDR1 SGHDT, CDR2 YYEEEE. V lost 2 bases and J lost 7, with 7 bases in between. The CDR3 sequence is 11 residues long. The CDR3 coding sequence is TGTGCCAGCAGCTTATCCGAGGAGCAGTACTTC. Protein sequence: CASSLSEEQYF.

As concerns this clone: The sample holds other DNA sequences that translate to the same CDR3. This chain's CDR3 is CASTGSSYEQYF. In DNA, the CDR3 is TGTGCCAGCACCGGGAGCTCCTACGAGCAGTACTTC. The rearrangement uses TRBV2 and TRBJ2-7, with a possible D match to TRBD2 (6 bases). The germline gives CDR1 SNHLY, CDR2 FYNNEI. The germline V and J ends were trimmed by 7 bases and 0 bases, with 7 bases remaining between them. CDR3 length: 12 amino acids.

This clone was detected ten times or more. V gene TRBV6-1 combines with J gene TRBJ2-1; TRBD1 is a possible D gene (5 bases). The V gene's germline CDR1 is MNHNS and CDR2 SASEGT. V lost 1 base and J lost 9, with 10 bases in between. CDR3 size: 13 residues. Here the CDR3 DNA reads TGTGCCAGCAGTGAAGTAGGAAGGGGTGAGCAGTTCTTC. Amino acid sequence: CASSEVGRGEQFF.

The chain employs TRBV5-1 and TRBJ1-1, with D possibly TRBD1 on 5 matching bases. The CDR3 runs to 14 residues. Germline V lookup: CDR1 SGHRS, CDR2 YFSETQ. The ends were cut back, 0 bases at V and 6 bases at J, with 12 bases in the middle. The CDR3 spells CASSLGRGAAEAFF. The CDR3 region has the DNA TGCGCCAGCAGCTTGGGCCGTGGGGCCGCTGAAGCTTTCTTT.

The chain couples TRBV4-1 to TRBJ2-7; maybe TRBD2 (6 bases). The CDR3 runs 16 residues. CDR1 and CDR2 from the germline V gene are MGHRA and YSYEKL. Trimming took 0 bases from V and 5 from J, leaving 17 bases between them. CDR3 sequence reads: CASSQDWLAAGDEQYF. The CDR3 coding sequence is TGCGCCAGCAGCCAAGATTGGTTAGCGGCAGGCGACGAGCAGTACTTC.

This clone was counted a few times. In DNA, the CDR3 is TGCAGCGAAGGGACAGCTAACTATGGCTACACCTTC. This sequence encodes CSEGTANYGYTF. The chain joins TRBV29-1 to TRBJ1-2; TRBD1 matches 7 bases. Germline V CDR1 and CDR2: SQVTM, ANQGSEA. The CDR3 length is 12 residues. Germline trimming cut 7 bases from V and 0 bases from J; bases unmatched to any gene: 2.

This chain uses TRBV20-1 with TRBJ1-1; D might be TRBD1 (5 bases). Trimming removed 3 bases from V and 7 bases from J, with 9 bases in between. The CDR3 consists of 11 residues. The germline V gene has CDR1 DFQATT and CDR2 SNEGSKA (reference sequence). The CDR3 here is CSARRQLEAFF. For the CDR3, the DNA is TGCAGTGCTAGGAGACAGCTTGAAGCTTTCTTT.

V and J are TRBV5-1 and TRBJ1-6; D is unresolved. With 0 bases removed from V and 7 bases from J, the gap between germline ends came to 11 bases. This CDR3 has 15 amino acids. Germline CDR1 SGHRS, CDR2 YFSETQ. CDR3 in amino acids: CASSLGTGSNSPLHF. The CDR3 bases are TGCGCCAGCAGCTTGGGGACTGGCAGCAATTCACCCCTCCACTTT.

The V gene is TRBV6-5, the J gene TRBJ2-1; 9 bases agree with TRBD2. J gave up 5 bases and V 10 bases, and 12 bases lay outside the gene matches. The CDR3 is 15 amino acids. CDR1 and CDR2 from the germline V gene are MNHEY and SVGAGI. The CDR3 DNA reads TGTGCCACCCTCCCGGGTGCGGGGGGGGACAATGAGCAGTTCTTC. Translated: CATLPGAGGDNEQFF.

This clone was recorded many times. The chain carries TRBV19 and TRBJ1-5, with 9 bases lining up with TRBD1. The CDR3 runs to 14 residues. CDR1 and CDR2 from the germline V gene are LNHDA and SQIVND (reference sequence). V dropped 3 bases and J dropped 5; count of bases not matched to a gene: 2. In DNA form, the CDR3 reads TGTGCCAGTAGTATGGGGACAGGGTATCAGCCCCAGCATTTT. Translated, it gives CASSMGTGYQPQHF.

The chain combines TRBV30 with TRBJ1-1, with 7 bases identical to TRBD1. The CDR3 sequence is 12 residues long. Germline loops: CDR1 GTSNPN, CDR2 SVGIG (reference sequence). The junction had 4 bases not matched to a gene; V was cut back by 2 bases and J by 7 bases. The CDR3 sequence is CAWSTGAFEAFF. The CDR3 DNA reads as TGTGCCTGGAGTACAGGGGCTTTTGAAGCTTTCTTT.

In its sample, this clone was seen a few times. The rearrangement joins TRBV4-1 to TRBJ2-1; D might be TRBD2 (5 bases). The CDR3 spans 17 residues. From germline, CDR1 is MGHRA and CDR2 YSYEKL. Trimming shortened V by 1 base and J by 0 bases, and 13 bases separated the two germline ends. CDR3 sequence (DNA): TGCGCCAGCAGCCAAGGGCGGGCCATAAGCTCCTACAATGAGCAGTTCTTC. This gives the protein CASSQGRAISSYNEQFF.

This clone has just a few counts. As DNA, the CDR3 is TGCAGCGTTGACCGGAGCGGGAGGGGTAGGTCCTACAATGAGCAGTTCTTC. Its translation: CSVDRSGRGRSYNEQFF. The V gene is TRBV29-1, the J gene TRBJ2-1; 10 positions agree with TRBD2. Germline V lookup: CDR1 SQVTM, CDR2 ANQGSEA. The CDR3 extends over 17 amino acids. Germline trimming cut 3 bases from V and 1 base from J; bases unmatched to any gene: 9.

A few counts support this clone. The rearrangement joins TRBV29-1 to TRBJ2-2; D not resolved. Germline lookup yields CDR1 SQVTM and CDR2 ANQGSEA. The ends were cut back, 4 bases at V and 5 bases at J, with 5 bases in the middle. This CDR3 spans 11 amino acids. As DNA, the CDR3 is TGCAGCGTTGGAATAACCGGGGAGCTGTTTTTT. Translation: CSVGITGELFF.

There are a few counts of this clone. The V gene is TRBV29-1, the J gene TRBJ1-1; 9 positions match TRBD1. This CDR3 is 13 amino acids long. The V segment lost 8 bases and the J segment 5 bases; nucleotides outside the gene matches: 9. CDR1 SQVTM and CDR2 ANQGSEA come from the germline V gene. CDR3 region: CSSLGTGRTEAFF. As DNA, the CDR3 is TGCAGCTCCCTCGGGACAGGGCGGACTGAAGCTTTCTTT. The full variable domain, completed using reference TRBV29-1 and TRBJ1-1, is SAVISQKPSRDICQRGTSLTIQCQVDSQVTMMFWYRQQPGQSLTLIATANQGSEATYESGFVIDKFPISRPNLTFSTLTVSNMSPEDSSIYLCSSLGTGRTEAFFGQGTRLTVV.

The gene calls are TRBV2 and TRBJ1-5; D gene unclear. Germline values: CDR1 SNHLY, CDR2 FYNNEI. There are 13 residues in the CDR3. With 6 bases removed from V and 2 bases from J, the gap between germline ends came to 8 bases. CDR3 protein: CASSPWGNQPQHF. The CDR3, as DNA: TGTGCCAGCAGCCCCTGGGGCAATCAGCCCCAGCATTTT.